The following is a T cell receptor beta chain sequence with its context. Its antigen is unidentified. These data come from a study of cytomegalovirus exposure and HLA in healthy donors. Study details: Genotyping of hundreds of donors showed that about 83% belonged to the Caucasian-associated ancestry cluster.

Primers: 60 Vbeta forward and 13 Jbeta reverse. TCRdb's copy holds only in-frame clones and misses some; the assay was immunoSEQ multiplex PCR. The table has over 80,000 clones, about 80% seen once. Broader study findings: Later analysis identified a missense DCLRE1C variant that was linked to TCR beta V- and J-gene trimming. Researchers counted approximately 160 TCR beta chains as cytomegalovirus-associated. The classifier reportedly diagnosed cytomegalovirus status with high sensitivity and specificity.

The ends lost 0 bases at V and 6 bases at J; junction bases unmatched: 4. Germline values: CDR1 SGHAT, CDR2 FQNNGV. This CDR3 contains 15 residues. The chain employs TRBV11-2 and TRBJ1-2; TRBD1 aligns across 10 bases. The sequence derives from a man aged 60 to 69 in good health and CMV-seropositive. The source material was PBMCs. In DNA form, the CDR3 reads TGTGCCAGCAGCTTAGAAGGACAGGGGGTTGATGGCTACACCTTC. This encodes CASSLEGQGVDGYTF.